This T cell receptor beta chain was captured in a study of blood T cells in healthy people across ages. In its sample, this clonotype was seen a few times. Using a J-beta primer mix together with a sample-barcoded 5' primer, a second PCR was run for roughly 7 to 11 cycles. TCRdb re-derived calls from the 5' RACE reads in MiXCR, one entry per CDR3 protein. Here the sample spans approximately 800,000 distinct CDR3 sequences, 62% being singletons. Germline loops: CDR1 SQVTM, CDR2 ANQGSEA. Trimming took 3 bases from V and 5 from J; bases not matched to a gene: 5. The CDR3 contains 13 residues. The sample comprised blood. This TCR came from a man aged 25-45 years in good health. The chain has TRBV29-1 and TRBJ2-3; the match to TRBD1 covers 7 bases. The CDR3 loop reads CSVETGSGDTQYF. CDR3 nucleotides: TGCAGCGTTGAGACAGGGTCGGGAGATACGCAGTATTTT.